The TCR beta chain described here comes from a study of T cells after posttransplantation cyclophosphamide. Whole-study findings and limits: Skin or GI-infiltrating T cells shared few TRB sequences with blood.

A note on this clone: The antigen is undetermined.

Here immunoSEQ multiplex PCR was the method, and the copy in TCRdb shows in-frame clones only, minus some. Here the sample spans about 47,000 clones, roughly nine tenths being singletons. V gave up 6 bases and J gave up 3 bases; unmatched junction bases: 4. The V gene's germline CDR1 is MNHNY and CDR2 SVGAGI (reference sequence). This CDR3 region has 14 residues. This sequence was found in a woman between 50 and 59 years old in good health and a related stem cell transplant donor. V usage is TRBV6-6 and J usage is TRBJ1-5; TRBD1 agrees at 8 bases. The material sequenced was PBMCs. The CDR3 DNA follows: TGTGCCAGCAGACTGACAGGGGACAATCAGCCCCAGCATTTT. It codes for CASRLTGDNQPQHF.